What follows are 8 T cell receptor beta chains derived from one specimen sequenced in a study of CD8+CD57+ T cells in acquired aplastic anemia. CDR3 and TCR beta VDJ profiling relied on genomic DNA as the template. TCRdb reanalysed the reads using MiXCR and keeps one entry per CDR3 protein. The top ten hold 2.5% to 4% of the sample, which has about 160,000 distinct CDR3 sequences, around 43% seen once. The patients chosen for sequencing had shown expansion of CD8+CD57+ cells (detected by flow cytometry). The sequenced material came from sorted CD4+, CD8+, or CD8+CD57+ T cells (not recorded which) from PBMCs. The receptors here all came from a human donor with aplastic anemia.

About this clonotype: It is likely a read error, because the conserved phenylalanine at the end of the CDR3 is missing. The DNA is left out, because the CDR3 cannot be placed on it with certainty; the CDR3 is given as TCRdb lists it. The J gene is TRBJ2-2, the V gene TRBV5-1; the table's D call of TRBD1 was not tested on the DNA. The CDR3 adds up to 15 amino acids, both ends counted. CDR1 is SGHRS and CDR2 is YFSETQ in the germline V gene. The CDR3 is CASSFQGAQSGELFL.

This chain joins TRBV2 and TRBJ2-1; 9 bases fit TRBD2. The CDR3 is made up of 18 amino acids. The trim removed 6 bases at V and 8 bases at J, leaving 20 bases unmatched. Germline V gives CDR1 SNHLY, CDR2 FYNNEI. The CDR3 coding sequence is TGTGCCAGCAGCCCCCCCGGGGGGGCGGGAGGGTTCGGAGATGAGCAGTTCTTC. Translating gives CASSPPGGAGGFGDEQFF.

This chain links TRBV25-1 with TRBJ2-7; no clear D gene. V lost 3 bases, J lost 1 base, and 7 bases lay in between. The CDR3 is made up of 13 amino acids. CDR1 and CDR2 (germline): MGHDK, SYGVNS. CDR3 sequence reads: CASSDRSSYEQYF. The CDR3 DNA reads as TGTGCCAGCAGTGACAGGAGTTCCTACGAGCAGTACTTC.

The chain joins TRBV29-1 to TRBJ2-5; 10 bases align to TRBD1. This CDR3 is built from 15 residues. After removal of 5 bases from V and 2 bases from J, the junction contained 8 bases not matched to a gene. Per germline, CDR1 SQVTM and CDR2 ANQGSEA. CDR3 sequence reads: CSVPGQGFDQETQYF. CDR3 in DNA: TGCAGCGTTCCGGGACAGGGGTTTGATCAAGAGACCCAGTACTTC.

This chain connects TRBV6-6 to TRBJ1-2; D is uncertain. The V and J ends lost 5 bases and 1 base respectively, with 2 bases between them. This CDR3 has 11 residues. Germline CDR1 MNHNY, CDR2 SVGAGI (reference sequence). This CDR3 reads CASSHNYGYTF. In nucleotides, the CDR3 is TGTGCCAGCAGTCATAACTATGGCTACACCTTC.

This clonotype was observed a handful of times. The rearrangement links TRBV11-2 to TRBJ1-6; D is unclear. This CDR3 is built from 16 residues. The germline CDR1 and CDR2 sequences are SGHAT and FQNNGV. V lost 0 bases to trimming and J lost 3 bases, with 9 bases between them. CDR3 sequence: CASSLDRVGYNSPLHF. The CDR3 DNA reads TGTGCCAGCAGCTTAGACCGGGTCGGCTATAATTCACCCCTCCACTTT.

This clonotype was detected only a few times. This rearrangement joins TRBV19 to TRBJ2-1; D gene ambiguous. V gave up 5 bases and J gave up 5 bases, with 13 bases separating them. CDR1 and CDR2 (germline): LNHDA, SQIVND (reference sequence). The CDR3 runs to 14 residues. CDR3: CASSWLVGDNEQFF. The CDR3 nucleotides are TGTGCCAGTAGTTGGCTGGTTGGGGACAATGAGCAGTTCTTC.

This clonotype was counted only a few times. V is TRBV10-3 and J is TRBJ2-3; the D is unclear. The CDR3 runs 16 residues. Germline-derived CDR1 and CDR2 are ENHRY and SYGVKD. V was cut by 10 bases and J by 1 base, with 21 bases left in between. DNA of the CDR3: TGTGCCAGCGCTGCCACCAACCTGGTGGGCACAGATACGCAGTATTTT. This sequence encodes CASAATNLVGTDTQYF.